This T cell receptor (beta chain) stems from a study of early T cells in non-severe SARS-CoV-2 infection. Study-level background: Bulk RNA isolated from unsorted whole blood underwent sequencing; chains were not paired.

Whole-study results and caveats: Matches to VDJdb favored anti-spike CD8 responses and missed private and CD4 specificities.

The CDR3 sequence is 14 residues long. Per the germline V gene, CDR1 is WNHNN and CDR2 is SYGVQD (reference sequence). Trimming took 6 bases from V and 2 from J, leaving 11 bases between them. Unique molecular identifiers tagged individual cDNA molecules. TCRdb independently ran MiXCR on the 5' RACE reads; one entry per CDR3 protein. The sample lists 68,000 or so distinct CDR3 sequences, about 12% occurring once. This clonotype was counted only a few times. Its matching antigen is unknown. Sample: whole blood. This sequence joins TRBV10-1 and TRBJ2-1; D unresolved. The clonotype comes from an adult who was a healthcare worker with PCR-confirmed SARS-CoV-2 infection or an uninfected control (not recorded which). This CDR3 is CASSEDSPYNEQFF. CDR3 in DNA: TGCGCCAGCAGCGAAGACTCACCCTACAATGAGCAGTTCTTC.